This entry concerns a single T cell receptor beta chain. Antigen unknown. The data derive from a study of T cell responses to AZD1222 COVID-19 vaccine. Study outcomes and limitations: Among the donors, most were white British and more were female, and clonal diversity was possibly underestimated. Vaccination with two AZD1222 doses was followed by a rise in Spike-specific TCR breadth and depth. Just a handful of AZD1222 recipients were seropositive at baseline.

This CDR3 has 13 amino acids. V lost 3 bases, J lost 7 bases, and 12 bases lay in between. Per germline, CDR1 MNHEY and CDR2 SMNVEV (reference sequence). Sequencing used immunoSEQ multiplex PCR; TCRdb keeps in-frame clones, though not all of them. The sample has 140,000 or so clones, 85% to 90% seen once. Sequenced material: peripheral blood, taken 28 days after the second AZD1222 dose. The chain joins TRBV27 to TRBJ2-5; either TRBD1 or TRBD2 may supply D (5 bases each). The sequence derives from an adult who received the AZD1222 COVID-19 vaccine. The CDR3, as DNA: TGTGCCAGCAGTTTTTGGGGCCGGGGGACCCAGTACTTC. Encoded protein: CASSFWGRGTQYF.